The clone carrying this TCR beta chain was counted many times. The antigen is undetermined. V was cut by 0 bases and J by 3 bases, with 11 bases left in between. The CDR3 has 15 residues. In germline, CDR1 is GTSNPN, CDR2 SVGIG (reference sequence). Researchers took RNA transcripts and amplified TCR beta CDR3 regions from them. Investigators did first-round RT-PCR with HTBI primers, then second-round multiplex PCR. TCRdb re-called the multiplex PCR reads with MiXCR, one entry per CDR3 protein. The repertoire includes 400,000 to 450,000 distinct CDR3 sequences, around 21% of them detected once, and roughly 3.2% sits in the top ten. This sample is drawn from a study of Graves' ophthalmopathy and Graves' hyperthyroidism. As for the study in general: Peripheral blood collection took place at initial diagnosis, before any treatment.

Notes on the study in general: Most clonotypes expanded in thyroid above 0.001 frequency were present in blood too.

J is TRBJ2-2 and V is TRBV30; tentatively, D is TRBD1 or TRBD2 (5 bases each). The specimen was peripheral blood. The sequence came from a woman between 18 and 29 years old with stable Graves' hyperthyroidism. The CDR3 DNA reads TGTGCCTGGAGTGTCCAGGGAGTACACACCGGGGAGCTGTTTTTT. Amino acid sequence: CAWSVQGVHTGELFF.